A single sample gave rise to the 9 T cell receptor beta chains below, sequenced in a study of control samples from healthy donors and cancer patients. TCRdb keeps only in-frame clones here, not all; method: immunoSEQ multiplex PCR. The sample yields about 150,000 clones, roughly 94% seen once. The material sequenced was blood. These receptors originate from a young woman in good health.

In nucleotides, the CDR3 is TGTGCCAGCAGCGTGACGATTCCCGGGGAGCTGTTTTTT. It is translated as CASSVTIPGELFF. The V and J genes are TRBV7-3 and TRBJ2-2; no clear D. The CDR3 runs to 13 residues. V dropped 5 bases and J dropped 6 bases, with 10 bases sitting between them. Per germline, CDR1 SGHTA and CDR2 FQGTGA.

CDR3 nucleotide sequence: TGTGCCAGCAGCTGGGGGTCGGGGGCGCGGAACACTGAAGCTTTCTTT. It specifies CASSWGSGARNTEAFF. The gene calls are TRBV7-8 and TRBJ1-1, with D perhaps TRBD1 (6 bases). The CDR3 spans 16 residues. Trimming removed 4 bases from V and 1 base from J, with 16 bases in between. CDR1 and CDR2 (germline): SGHVS, FQNEAQ.

The chain employs TRBV19 and TRBJ1-5; tentatively, D is TRBD1 (6 bases). V dropped 8 bases and J dropped 0 bases, with 14 bases sitting between them. Germline values: CDR1 LNHDA, CDR2 SQIVND (reference sequence). The CDR3 has 15 residues. The CDR3 DNA sequence: TGTGCCAGTGGGACGGGGGCTTTTAGCAATCAGCCCCAGCATTTT. This codes for CASGTGAFSNQPQHF.

J is TRBJ1-5 and V is TRBV6-5; D might be TRBD1 (6 bases). V lost 5 bases, J lost 6 bases, and 11 bases lay in between. The germline gives CDR1 MNHEY, CDR2 SVGAGI. The CDR3 covers 13 residues. The CDR3 protein is CASSPKGGQPQHF. As DNA, the CDR3 is TGTGCCAGCAGTCCAAAGGGGGGTCAGCCCCAGCATTTT.

V usage is TRBV19 and J usage is TRBJ1-3, with D tentatively TRBD1 (6 bases). V lost 4 bases and J 1 base, leaving 14 bases between the germline ends. The CDR3 contains 16 residues. Germline CDR1 is LNHDA and CDR2 is SQIVND (reference sequence). The CDR3 protein is CASSTIWTASGNTIYF. The CDR3 region has the DNA TGTGCCAGTAGTACGATTTGGACAGCGTCTGGAAACACCATATATTTT.

V is TRBV11-3 and J is TRBJ2-5; 7 nucleotides align to TRBD2. Germline V gene data show CDR1 as SGHNT and CDR2 as YENEEA. The J segment lost 4 bases and the V segment lost 1 base, leaving 9 bases of the junction unmatched. This CDR3 has 16 amino acids. CDR3 region: CASSLAQRPGGETQYF. CDR3 DNA: TGTGCCAGCAGCTTAGCCCAGCGGCCGGGGGGAGAGACCCAGTACTTC.

This clone showed up just once. The chain has TRBV19 and TRBJ2-3; perhaps TRBD2 as D (5 bases). Trimming took off 4 bases at V and 4 bases at J, with 15 bases between the two ends. The CDR3 loop spans 15 amino acids. Per the germline V gene, CDR1 is LNHDA and CDR2 is SQIVND (reference sequence). The CDR3 DNA follows: TGTGCCAGTAGTACCCCGTTCGGGGTTCCAGATACGCAGTATTTT. It codes for CASSTPFGVPDTQYF.

The rearrangement joins TRBV2 to TRBJ2-7, with a tentative D call TRBD2 (5 bases). V lost 7 bases, J lost 7 bases, and 14 bases lay in between. The CDR3 loop spans 12 amino acids. Looked up from germline, CDR1 is SNHLY and CDR2 is FYNNEI. Here the CDR3 reads CASNYFTGEQYF. The CDR3 DNA sequence: TGTGCCAGCAACTACTTTACGGGAGAGCAGTACTTC.

This sequence joins TRBV28 and TRBJ2-3; D remains unclear. The CDR3 is 16 amino acids. The germline V gene encodes CDR1 MDHEN and CDR2 SYDVKM. Trimming shortened V by 3 bases and J by 0 bases, and 13 bases separated the two germline ends. CDR3 residues: CASSLDLGSSTDTQYF. The CDR3, as DNA: TGTGCCAGCAGTTTGGATTTAGGGTCTAGCACAGATACGCAGTATTTT.